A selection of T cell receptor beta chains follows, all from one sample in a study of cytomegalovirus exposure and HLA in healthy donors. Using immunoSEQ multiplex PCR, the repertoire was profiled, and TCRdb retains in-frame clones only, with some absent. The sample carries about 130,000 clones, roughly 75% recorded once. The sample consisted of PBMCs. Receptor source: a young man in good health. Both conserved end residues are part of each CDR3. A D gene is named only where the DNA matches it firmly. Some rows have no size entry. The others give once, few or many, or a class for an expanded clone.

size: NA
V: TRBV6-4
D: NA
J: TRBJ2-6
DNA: TGTGCCAGCAGTGCTATCTCCCAGACAGCCTCTGGAGCCAACGTCCTGACTTTC
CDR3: CASSAISQTASGANVLTF

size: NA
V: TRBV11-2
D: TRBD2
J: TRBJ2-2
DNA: TGTGCCAGCAGCTACCCAAAAGGCGGGAGGAACACCGGGGAGCTGTTTTTT
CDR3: CASSYPKGGRNTGELFF

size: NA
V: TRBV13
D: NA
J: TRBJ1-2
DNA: TGTGCCAGCAGCTTAGATAGAACTCTCCTAGGCTACACCTTC
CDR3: CASSLDRTLLGYTF

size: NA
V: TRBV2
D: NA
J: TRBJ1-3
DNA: TGTGCCAGCAGCGTTGGACACTCTGGAAACACCATATATTTT
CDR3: CASSVGHSGNTIYF

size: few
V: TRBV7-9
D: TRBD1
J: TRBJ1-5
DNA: TGTGCCAGCAGCTCAGGGGACAGGGCGAGCAATCAGCCCCAGCATTTT
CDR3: CASSSGDRASNQPQHF

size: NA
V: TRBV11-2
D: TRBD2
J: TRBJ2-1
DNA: TGTGCCAGCAGCGAGGGACTAGCGGGAGCTCAGAATGAGCAGTTCTTC
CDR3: CASSEGLAGAQNEQFF

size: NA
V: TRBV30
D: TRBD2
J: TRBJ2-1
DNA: TGTGCCTGGAGTCGGGGGGACCACAATGAGCAGTTCTTC
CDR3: CAWSRGDHNEQFF

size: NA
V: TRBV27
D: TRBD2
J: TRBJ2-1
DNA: TGTGCCAGCAGCCCCTACGGCGGGAGCTCCTACAATGAGCAGTTCTTC
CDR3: CASSPYGGSSYNEQFF

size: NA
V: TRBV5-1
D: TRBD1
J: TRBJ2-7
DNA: TGCGCCAGCAGCACAAGGGACAGATCCTACGAGCAGTACTTC
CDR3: CASSTRDRSYEQYF

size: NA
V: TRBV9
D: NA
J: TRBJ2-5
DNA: TGTGCCAGCAGCGTAGGAGGAGGGGGCTATGAGACCCAGTACTTC
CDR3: CASSVGGGGYETQYF

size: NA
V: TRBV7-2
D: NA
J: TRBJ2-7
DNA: TGTGCCACCAGCTTAGGGTATTCGGGTCGCCGCAGGGTTGACGAGCAGTACTTC
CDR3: CATSLGYSGRRRVDEQYF

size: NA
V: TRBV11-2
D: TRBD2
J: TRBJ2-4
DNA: TGTGCCAGCAGCCCCCCACTTGCGGGAGGGCCGGGTGCCAAAAACATTCAGTACTTC
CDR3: CASSPPLAGGPGAKNIQYF

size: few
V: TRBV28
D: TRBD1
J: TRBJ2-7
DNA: TGTGCCAGCAGTTTATATACAGGGGCCTACGAGCAGTACTTC
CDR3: CASSLYTGAYEQYF

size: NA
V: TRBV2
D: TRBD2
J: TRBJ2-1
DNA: TGTGCCAGCAGCGCGCTGGGTAGCGGGGGTTACAATGAGCAGTTCTTC
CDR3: CASSALGSGGYNEQFF

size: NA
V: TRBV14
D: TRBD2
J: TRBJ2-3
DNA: TGTGCCAGCAGCCAACGTACTAGCGGGAGCCAAGATACGCAGTATTTT
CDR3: CASSQRTSGSQDTQYF

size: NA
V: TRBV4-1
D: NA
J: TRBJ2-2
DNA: TGCGCCAGCAGCCAAGATGAGGCGACCGGGATACACTACCGGGAGCTGTTTTTT
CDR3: CASSQDEATGIHYRELFF

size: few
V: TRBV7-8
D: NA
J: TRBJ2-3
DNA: TGTGCCAGCAGCAGGACAGTCGTGGGGACAGATACGCAGTATTTT
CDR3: CASSRTVVGTDTQYF

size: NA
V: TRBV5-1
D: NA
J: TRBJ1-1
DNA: TGCGCCAGCAGTCCGGTGGGGGAGGCCACTGAAGCTTTCTTT
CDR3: CASSPVGEATEAFF

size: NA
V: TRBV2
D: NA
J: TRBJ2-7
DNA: TGTGCCAGCAGTGAAGCGAGGACTCCGCCCTACGAGCAGTACTTC
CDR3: CASSEARTPPYEQYF

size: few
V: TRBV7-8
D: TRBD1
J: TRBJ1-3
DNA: TGTGCCAGCAGCTTCGGACAGGCGCCATACTCTGGAAACACCATATATTTT
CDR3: CASSFGQAPYSGNTIYF